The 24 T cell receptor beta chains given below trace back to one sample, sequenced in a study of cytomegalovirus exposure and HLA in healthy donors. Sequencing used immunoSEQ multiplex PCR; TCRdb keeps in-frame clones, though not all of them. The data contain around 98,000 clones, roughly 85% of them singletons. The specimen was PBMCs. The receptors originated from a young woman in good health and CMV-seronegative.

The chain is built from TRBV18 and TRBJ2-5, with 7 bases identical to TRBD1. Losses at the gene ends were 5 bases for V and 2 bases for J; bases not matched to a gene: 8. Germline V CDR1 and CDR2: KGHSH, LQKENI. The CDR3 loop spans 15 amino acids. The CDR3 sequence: CASSGQVQGQETQYF. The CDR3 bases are TGTGCCAGCTCAGGACAGGTCCAGGGGCAAGAGACCCAGTACTTC.

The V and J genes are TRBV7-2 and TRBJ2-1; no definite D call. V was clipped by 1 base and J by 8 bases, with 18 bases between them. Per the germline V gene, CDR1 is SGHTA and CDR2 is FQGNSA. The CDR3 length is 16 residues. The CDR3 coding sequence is TGTGCCAGCAGCTTAGTTCCGGCTAGTCTCGGCCATGAGCAGTTCTTC. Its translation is CASSLVPASLGHEQFF. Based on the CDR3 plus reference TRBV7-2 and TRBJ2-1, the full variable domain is GAGVSQSPSNKVTEKGKDVELRCDPISGHTALYWYRQSLGQGLEFLIYFQGNSAPDKSGLPSDRFSAERTGGSVSTLTIQRTQQEDSAVYLCASSLVPASLGHEQFFGPGTRLTVL.

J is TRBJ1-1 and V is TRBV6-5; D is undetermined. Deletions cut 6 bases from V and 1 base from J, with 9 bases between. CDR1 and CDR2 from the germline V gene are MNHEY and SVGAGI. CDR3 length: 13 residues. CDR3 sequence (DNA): TGTGCCAGCAGAAACGCCGGGAACACTGAAGCTTTCTTT. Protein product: CASRNAGNTEAFF.

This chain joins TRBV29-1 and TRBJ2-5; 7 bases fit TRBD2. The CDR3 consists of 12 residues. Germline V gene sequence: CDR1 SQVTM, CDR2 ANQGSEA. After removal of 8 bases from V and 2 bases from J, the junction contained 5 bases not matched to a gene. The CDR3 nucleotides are TGCAGCTTCCTAGCGGCTCAAGAGACCCAGTACTTC. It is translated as CSFLAAQETQYF.

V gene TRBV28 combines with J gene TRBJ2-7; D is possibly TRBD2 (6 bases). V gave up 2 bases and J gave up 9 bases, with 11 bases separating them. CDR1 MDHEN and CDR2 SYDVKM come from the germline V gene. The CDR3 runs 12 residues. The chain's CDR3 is CASSLGLGGQYF. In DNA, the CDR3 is TGTGCCAGCAGTTTAGGGCTCGGGGGGCAGTACTTC.

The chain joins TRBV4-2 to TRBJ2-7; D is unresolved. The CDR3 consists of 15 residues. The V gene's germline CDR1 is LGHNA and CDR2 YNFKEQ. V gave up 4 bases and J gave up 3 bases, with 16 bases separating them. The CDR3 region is CASSLTSPIIYEQYF. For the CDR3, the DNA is TGTGCCAGCAGCCTGACTTCTCCGATCATCTACGAGCAGTACTTC.

CDR3 residues: CASSPVTSGGAGEQYF. The CDR3 DNA is TGTGCCAGCTCACCAGTTACTAGCGGGGGGGCCGGCGAGCAGTACTTC. The J gene is TRBJ2-7, the V gene TRBV18, with TRBD2 matching 13 bases. The length of the CDR3 is 16 residues. The trim removed 2 bases at V and 6 bases at J, leaving 7 bases unmatched. Germline CDR1 reads KGHSH; CDR2 reads LQKENI.

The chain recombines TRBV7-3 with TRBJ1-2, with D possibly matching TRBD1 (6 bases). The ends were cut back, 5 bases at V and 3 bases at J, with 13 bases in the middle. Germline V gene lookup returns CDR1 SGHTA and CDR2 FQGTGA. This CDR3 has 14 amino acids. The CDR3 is CASSEKQGYYGYTF. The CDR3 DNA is TGTGCCAGCAGCGAAAAACAGGGCTACTATGGCTACACCTTC.

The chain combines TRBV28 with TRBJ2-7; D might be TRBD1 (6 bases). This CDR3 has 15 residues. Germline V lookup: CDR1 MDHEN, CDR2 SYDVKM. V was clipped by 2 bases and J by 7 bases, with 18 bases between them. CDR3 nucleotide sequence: TGTGCCAGCAGTTTAGGGGAAGGTGGGACAAGAGAGCAGTACTTC. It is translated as CASSLGEGGTREQYF.

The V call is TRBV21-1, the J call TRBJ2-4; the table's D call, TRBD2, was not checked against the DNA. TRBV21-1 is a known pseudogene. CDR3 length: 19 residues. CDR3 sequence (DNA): TGTGCCAGCAGGGGAACCGGGACTAGCGGGGTTATAGCCAAAAACATTCAGTACTTC. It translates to CASRGTGTSGVIAKNIQYF.

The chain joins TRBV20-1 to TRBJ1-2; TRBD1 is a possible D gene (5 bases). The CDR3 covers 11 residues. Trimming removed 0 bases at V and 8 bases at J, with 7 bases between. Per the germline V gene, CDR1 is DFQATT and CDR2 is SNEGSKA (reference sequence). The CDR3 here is CSAREAGGYTF. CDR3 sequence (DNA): TGCAGTGCTAGAGAGGCAGGGGGCTACACCTTC.

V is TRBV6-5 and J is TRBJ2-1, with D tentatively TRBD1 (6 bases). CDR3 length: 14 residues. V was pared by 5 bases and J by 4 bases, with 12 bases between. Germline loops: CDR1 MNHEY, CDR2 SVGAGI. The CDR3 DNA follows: TGTGCCAGCAGTACCGGGACATTTTACAATGAGCAGTTCTTC. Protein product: CASSTGTFYNEQFF.

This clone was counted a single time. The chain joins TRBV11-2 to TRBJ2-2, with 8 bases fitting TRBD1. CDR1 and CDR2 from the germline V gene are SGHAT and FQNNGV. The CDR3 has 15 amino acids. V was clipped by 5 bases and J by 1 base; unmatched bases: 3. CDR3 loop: CASSLTGGNTGELFF. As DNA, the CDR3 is TGTGCCAGCAGCCTCACAGGGGGGAACACCGGGGAGCTGTTTTTT.

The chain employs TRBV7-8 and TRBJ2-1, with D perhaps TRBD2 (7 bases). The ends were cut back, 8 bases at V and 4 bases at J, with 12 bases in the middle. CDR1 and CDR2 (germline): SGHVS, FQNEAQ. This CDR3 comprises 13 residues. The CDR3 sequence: CASWGGGYNEQFF. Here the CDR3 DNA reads TGTGCCAGCTGGGGAGGGGGATACAATGAGCAGTTCTTC.

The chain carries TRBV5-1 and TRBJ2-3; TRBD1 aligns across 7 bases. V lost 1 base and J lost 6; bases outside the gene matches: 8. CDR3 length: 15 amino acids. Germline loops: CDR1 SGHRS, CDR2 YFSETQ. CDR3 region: CASSLLGQSSDTQYF. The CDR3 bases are TGCGCCAGCAGCTTGTTGGGACAGAGCTCCGATACGCAGTATTTT.

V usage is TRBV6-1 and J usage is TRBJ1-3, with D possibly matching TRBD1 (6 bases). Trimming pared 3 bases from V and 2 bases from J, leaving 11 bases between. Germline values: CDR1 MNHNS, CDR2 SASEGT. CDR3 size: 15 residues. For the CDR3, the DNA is TGTGCCAGCAGTGATTACAGGGACCCTGGAAACACCATATATTTT. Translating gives CASSDYRDPGNTIYF.

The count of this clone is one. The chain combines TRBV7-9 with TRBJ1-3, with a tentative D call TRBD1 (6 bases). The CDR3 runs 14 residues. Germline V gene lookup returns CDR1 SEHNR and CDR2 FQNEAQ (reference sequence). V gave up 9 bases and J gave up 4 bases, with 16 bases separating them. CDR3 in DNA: TGTGCCAGTGGTCCTACCGGGACAGGAAACACCATATATTTT. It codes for CASGPTGTGNTIYF.

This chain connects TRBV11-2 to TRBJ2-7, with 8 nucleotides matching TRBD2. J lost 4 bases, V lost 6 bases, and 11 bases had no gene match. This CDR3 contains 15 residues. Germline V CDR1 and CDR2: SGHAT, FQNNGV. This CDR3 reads CASSSPVAGRYEQYF. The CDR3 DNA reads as TGTGCCAGCAGTTCGCCTGTAGCGGGAAGGTACGAGCAGTACTTC.

CDR3 bases: TGTGCCAGCAGCTTAAGCGTCTACACCGGGGAGCTGTTTTTT. Its translation is CASSLSVYTGELFF. The chain links TRBV7-2 to TRBJ2-2; D gene ambiguous. CDR1 and CDR2 from the germline V gene are SGHTA and FQGNSA. Trimming took 2 bases from V and 3 from J, leaving 7 bases between them. CDR3 length: 14 residues. Full variable domain (remainder filled in from reference TRBV7-2 and TRBJ2-2): GAGVSQSPSNKVTEKGKDVELRCDPISGHTALYWYRQSLGQGLEFLIYFQGNSAPDKSGLPSDRFSAERTGGSVSTLTIQRTQQEDSAVYLCASSLSVYTGELFFGEGSRLTVL.

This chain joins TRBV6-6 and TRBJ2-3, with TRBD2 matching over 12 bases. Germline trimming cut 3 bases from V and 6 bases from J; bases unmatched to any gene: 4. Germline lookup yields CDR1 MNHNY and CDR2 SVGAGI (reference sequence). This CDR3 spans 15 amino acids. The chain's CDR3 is CASSYLGTSGDTQYF. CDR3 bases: TGTGCCAGCAGTTATCTTGGGACTAGCGGGGATACGCAGTATTTT.

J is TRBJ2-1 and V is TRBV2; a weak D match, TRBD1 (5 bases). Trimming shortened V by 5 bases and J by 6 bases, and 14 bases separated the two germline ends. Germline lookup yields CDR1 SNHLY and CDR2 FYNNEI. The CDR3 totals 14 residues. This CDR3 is CASSPDRNVNEQFF. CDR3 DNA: TGTGCCAGCAGTCCCGACAGAAATGTCAATGAGCAGTTCTTC.

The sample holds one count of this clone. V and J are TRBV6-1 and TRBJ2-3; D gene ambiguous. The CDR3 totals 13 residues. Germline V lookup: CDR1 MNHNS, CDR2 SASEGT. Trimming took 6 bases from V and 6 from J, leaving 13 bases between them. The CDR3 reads CASRRYIADTQYF. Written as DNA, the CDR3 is TGTGCCAGCAGGAGGTATATCGCCGATACGCAGTATTTT.

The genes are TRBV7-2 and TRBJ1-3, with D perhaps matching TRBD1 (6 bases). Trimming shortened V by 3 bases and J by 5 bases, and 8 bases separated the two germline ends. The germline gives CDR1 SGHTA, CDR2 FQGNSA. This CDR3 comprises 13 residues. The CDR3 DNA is TGTGCCAGCAGCTTTAGGGGGAGAAACACCATATATTTT. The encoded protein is CASSFRGRNTIYF.

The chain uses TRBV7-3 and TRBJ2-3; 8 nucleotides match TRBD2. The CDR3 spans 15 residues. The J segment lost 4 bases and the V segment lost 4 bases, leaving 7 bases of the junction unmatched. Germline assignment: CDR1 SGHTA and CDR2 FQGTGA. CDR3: CASSSVAGRADTQYF. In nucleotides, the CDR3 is TGTGCCAGCAGCTCGGTCGCCGGGAGGGCAGATACGCAGTATTTT.